A single sample gave rise to the 24 T cell receptor beta chains below, sequenced in a study of blood T cell repertoires in COVID-19. Libraries were prepared by immunoSEQ multiplex PCR; TCRdb keeps only in-frame clonotypes and omits some of them. The sample includes over 250,000 clones, about nine tenths of them seen just once. Sequencing used peripheral blood. These TCRs come from a man aged 50-60 years with acute or convalescent COVID-19.

The chain recombines TRBV10-1 with TRBJ1-4; TRBD1 is a possible D gene (5 bases). Trimming left V 4 bases short and J 6 bases short, with 6 bases between. This CDR3 is 12 amino acids long. Per the germline V gene, CDR1 is WNHNN and CDR2 is SYGVQD (reference sequence). The CDR3 DNA reads TGCGCCAGCAGTGCGACAGATGAAAAACTGTTTTTT. It codes for CASSATDEKLFF.

The V and J genes are TRBV19 and TRBJ2-3; perhaps TRBD2 as D (6 bases). This CDR3 is built from 16 residues. Trimming pared 7 bases from V and 3 bases from J, leaving 20 bases between. Germline V gene data show CDR1 as LNHDA and CDR2 as SQIVND (reference sequence). Here the CDR3 DNA reads TGTGCCAGTACCAAGCGGGCGGCTAGCAAAACAGATACGCAGTATTTT. This sequence encodes CASTKRAASKTDTQYF.

The genes are TRBV10-3 and TRBJ2-3; D is possibly TRBD2 (6 bases). The germline CDR1 and CDR2 sequences are ENHRY and SYGVKD. The CDR3 runs 13 residues. The V end lost 7 bases, the J end lost 2 bases, and 10 bases lay between the germline ends. The CDR3 loop is CAIMTGDTDTQYF. The CDR3 bases are TGTGCCATCATGACGGGGGACACAGATACGCAGTATTTT.

The chain is built from TRBV30 and TRBJ1-2, with 7 bases that match TRBD1. There are 16 residues in the CDR3. Germline V lookup: CDR1 GTSNPN, CDR2 SVGIG (reference sequence). V was clipped by 0 bases and J by 4 bases; unmatched bases: 11. The CDR3 protein is CAWSVQGVSLLYGYTF. DNA for the CDR3: TGTGCCTGGAGTGTGCAGGGGGTATCCCTACTCTATGGCTACACCTTC.

The CDR3 is CASSQLPGQGSGNTIYF. The CDR3 coding sequence is TGTGCCAGCAGCCAACTGCCGGGACAGGGGTCTGGAAACACCATATATTTT. V and J are TRBV3-1 (or the pseudogene TRBV3-2) and TRBJ1-3; the match to TRBD1 covers 10 bases. V dropped 2 bases and J dropped 1; count of bases not matched to a gene: 5. From germline, CDR1 is LGHDT and CDR2 YNNKEL (reference sequence). This CDR3 is built from 17 residues.

The chain joins TRBV2 to TRBJ2-5; weak D call: TRBD2 (6 bases). Germline V gives CDR1 SNHLY, CDR2 FYNNEI. The V and J ends lost 3 bases and 1 base respectively, with 15 bases between them. The CDR3 covers 16 residues. CDR3 sequence (DNA): TGTGCCAGCAGTGAGTCGCGGGGACTTACCCAAGAGACCCAGTACTTC. This codes for CASSESRGLTQETQYF.

This chain links TRBV5-1 with TRBJ2-3, with D perhaps matching TRBD2 (6 bases). This CDR3 comprises 14 residues. Germline assignment: CDR1 SGHRS and CDR2 YFSETQ. V lost 7 bases and J 5 bases, leaving 17 bases between the germline ends. The CDR3 DNA follows: TGCGCCAGCGGCGGAGGAGGGGCTGGAGATACGCAGTATTTT. It encodes CASGGGGAGDTQYF.

This chain connects TRBV11-2 to TRBJ1-1; perhaps TRBD1 as D (5 bases). This CDR3 has 11 amino acids. Between the trimmed V and J ends, which lost 5 bases and 11 bases, there was a span of 12 bases. Germline-derived CDR1 and CDR2 are SGHAT and FQNNGV. CDR3 protein: CASSVGGLAFF. CDR3 sequence (DNA): TGTGCCAGCAGCGTGGGGGGGTTGGCTTTCTTT.

The CDR3 DNA sequence: TGTGCCAGCAGCTCCCTGGCGGAGTATGGCTACACCTTC. Amino acid sequence: CASSSLAEYGYTF. The chain recombines TRBV11-1 with TRBJ1-2, with no clear D. CDR3 length: 13 amino acids. The ends were cut back, 4 bases at V and 5 bases at J, with 11 bases in the middle. Germline V gene data show CDR1 as SGHAT and CDR2 as FQDESV (reference sequence).

The rearrangement uses TRBV7-9 and TRBJ1-1, with D perhaps matching TRBD1 (6 bases). This CDR3 region has 15 residues. Germline V CDR1 and CDR2: SEHNR, FQNEAQ (reference sequence). Trimming cost V 6 bases and J 0 bases, with 14 bases left between them. CDR3 region: CASRLLQGVNTEAFF. Written as DNA, the CDR3 is TGTGCCAGCAGGTTACTACAGGGCGTGAACACTGAAGCTTTCTTT.

The rearrangement uses TRBV3-1 (or the pseudogene TRBV3-2) and TRBJ2-5; TRBD1 matches at 8 bases. The CDR3 has 16 amino acids. Germline assignment: CDR1 LGHDT and CDR2 YNNKEL (reference sequence). The J segment lost 3 bases and the V segment lost 4 bases, leaving 10 bases of the junction unmatched. The CDR3 DNA reads TGTGCCAGCAGCCTAATGACCGGGACAGGCGAAGAGACCCAGTACTTC. As protein: CASSLMTGTGEETQYF.

This clone has more than one count but fewer than ten. The V and J genes are TRBV29-1 and TRBJ2-2; 10 bases agree with TRBD1. Germline values: CDR1 SQVTM, CDR2 ANQGSEA. CDR3 length: 17 residues. V gave up 4 bases and J gave up 4 bases; unmatched junction bases: 12. This CDR3 reads CSVVHDVGTGVTGELFF. The CDR3 nucleotides are TGCAGCGTTGTCCACGACGTGGGGACAGGGGTCACCGGGGAGCTGTTTTTT.

This clone came up once. The rearrangement joins TRBV7-2 to TRBJ2-3; 8 nucleotides line up with TRBD2. This CDR3 is built from 15 residues. Germline CDR1 and CDR2: SGHTA and FQGNSA. Germline trimming cut 1 base from V and 4 bases from J; bases unmatched to any gene: 4. Here the CDR3 DNA reads TGTGCCAGCAGCTTAGTCGGGGGGGCATCAGATACGCAGTATTTT. The encoded protein is CASSLVGGASDTQYF.

J is TRBJ1-3 and V is TRBV9, with TRBD1 identical over 9 bases. The CDR3 is made up of 17 amino acids. Germline values: CDR1 SGDLS, CDR2 YYNGEE. The ends lost 0 bases at V and 5 bases at J; junction bases unmatched: 9. The CDR3 DNA reads as TGTGCCAGCAGCGTAGAGGGACAGGGAGGTGTGCGAAACACCATATATTTT. It is translated as CASSVEGQGGVRNTIYF.

The rearrangement uses TRBV5-4 and TRBJ1-2; 8 nucleotides agree with TRBD1. V dropped 3 bases and J dropped 4; count of bases not matched to a gene: 8. There are 15 residues in the CDR3. Germline CDR1 reads SGHNT; CDR2 reads YYREEE (reference sequence). The CDR3 DNA follows: TGTGCCAGCAGCTCGGGACAGGCTCCCGGCTATGGCTACACCTTC. Translating it yields CASSSGQAPGYGYTF.

The V gene is TRBV11-1, the J gene TRBJ1-1, with D perhaps matching TRBD1 (5 bases). Per germline, CDR1 SGHAT and CDR2 FQDESV (reference sequence). V lost 5 bases and J 1 base, leaving 11 bases between the germline ends. CDR3 size: 14 residues. For the CDR3, the DNA is TGTGCCAGCAGCCAGGACATACGGAACACTGAAGCTTTCTTT. Translation gives CASSQDIRNTEAFF.

Comment on this clone: Additional DNA sequences in this sample encode the identical CDR3. The rearrangement links TRBV7-9 to TRBJ1-3; D might be TRBD1 (6 bases). The germline gives CDR1 SEHNR, CDR2 FQNEAQ (reference sequence). This CDR3 contains 15 residues. V was cut by 6 bases and J by 4 bases, with 16 bases left in between. The CDR3 region is CASSPQGGSGNTIYF. In DNA, the CDR3 is TGTGCCAGCAGTCCACAGGGAGGGTCAGGAAACACCATATATTTT.

This sequence joins TRBV6-5 and TRBJ2-7; the D gene is possibly TRBD2 (6 bases). This CDR3 contains 14 residues. Germline lookup yields CDR1 MNHEY and CDR2 SVGAGI. V lost 7 bases, J lost 4 bases, and 17 bases lay in between. DNA for the CDR3: TGTGCCAGCACCGGGACTGCCAGTAGATACGAGCAGTACTTC. Translating it yields CASTGTASRYEQYF.

The count of this clone is one. CDR3 sequence: CASSLDGGAGNEQFF. In nucleotides, the CDR3 is TGTGCCAGCAGCTTAGATGGGGGCGCGGGCAATGAGCAGTTCTTC. The chain couples TRBV7-6 to TRBJ2-1; perhaps TRBD1 as D (6 bases). Germline V gene sequence: CDR1 SGHVS, CDR2 FNYEAQ. V lost 1 base to trimming and J lost 6 bases, with 13 bases between them. The CDR3 runs to 15 residues.

This clone was recorded once. The J gene is TRBJ1-1, the V gene TRBV5-4; D unresolved. Trimming took 1 base from V and 7 from J, leaving 17 bases between them. This CDR3 region has 15 residues. CDR1 SGHNT and CDR2 YYREEE come from the germline V gene (reference sequence). CDR3 region: CASSLREGNTGEAFF. CDR3 DNA sequence: TGTGCCAGCAGCTTGAGGGAGGGAAACACGGGTGAAGCTTTCTTT.

CDR3 DNA: TGTGCCTGGAGCCGAGGAGTCACCACAGATACGCAGTATTTT. This encodes CAWSRGVTTDTQYF. The chain couples TRBV30 to TRBJ2-3; D is unresolved. CDR1 and CDR2 from the germline V gene are GTSNPN and SVGIG (reference sequence). The CDR3 covers 14 residues. The V gene lost 3 bases and the J gene lost 2 bases, with 12 bases spanning the gap.

This clone was counted a single time. This chain joins TRBV20-1 and TRBJ2-1; no firm D call. Germline values: CDR1 DFQATT, CDR2 SNEGSKA (reference sequence). V was trimmed by 3 bases and J by 8 bases, leaving 17 bases between them. CDR3 length equals 14 residues. The CDR3 region has the DNA TGCAGTGCTAGTGGGATAAATGCGGCAGATGAGCAGTTCTTC. This gives the protein CSASGINAADEQFF.

This chain joins TRBV10-2 and TRBJ1-5; 8 bases map to TRBD1. CDR1 WSHSY and CDR2 SAAADI come from the germline V gene. The CDR3 is 15 residues long. V trimming: 7 bases; J trimming: 8 bases; junction bases outside the gene matches: 13. The CDR3 sequence is CASNPSGTGGEPQHF. As DNA, the CDR3 is TGCGCCAGCAACCCCTCCGGGACAGGTGGTGAGCCCCAGCATTTT.

The rearrangement uses TRBV19 and TRBJ1-4, with no clear D. Trimming pared 5 bases from V and 7 bases from J, leaving 17 bases between. The CDR3 spans 15 residues. Germline V CDR1 and CDR2: LNHDA, SQIVND (reference sequence). CDR3 sequence: CASSLTSLEVEKLFF. As DNA, the CDR3 is TGTGCCAGTAGTTTAACATCCCTAGAGGTTGAAAAACTGTTTTTT.